This TCR beta chain was sequenced for a study of long-term antiretroviral therapy in people with HIV (dated by TCRdb to 2021 to 2024). With regard to the full study: The earliest samples were collected about a decade before the 2015 WHO recommendation for immediate ART, when ART was typically delayed until CD4 counts fell. Whether ART initiation and durable HIV suppression were associated with changes in peripheral blood TRB repertoire composition and diversity was tested in a retrospective serial study. A total of 150 to 200 cryopreserved PBMC samples came from a few dozen adults with confirmed HIV infection and were collected serially over a mean of roughly six years (range 1-12). Among the 30 to 35 participants with HIV, eleven to twelve were female. No cross-contamination during QIAcube processing was shown when test extractions of a monoclonal T-cell line were performed alongside around 30 polyclonal samples.

For this clone: There is no known antigen for this receptor. No per-base quality is available; no much larger clone lies one base away.

Taken from cysteine to phenylalanine, the CDR3 has 15 residues. The entry retains the CDR3 DNA only, 45 bases that are in frame from base 1. Reading the germline V gene gives CDR1 SNHLY and CDR2 FYNNEI. Trimming takes 6 bases off V and 7 bases off J; junction bases not matched to a gene: 10. To be included, a participant needed at least one PBMC sample from before ART initiation plus at least two post-ART samples. All participants with HIV were treated in the United States of America. Before DNA extraction, cryopreserved samples containing roughly 0.9-10 million PBMC were thawed and washed. At the time of the earliest PBMC sample, participants with HIV were aged between about 20 and 54 years. Each participant contributed PBMC samples from 1-4 timepoints before ART initiation and 2-8 timepoints after ART initiation, with a median of 7 samples. Serial HIV viral load, CD4+ T-cell count, ART history and demographic data were obtained for every participant. Genomic DNA was extracted from unsorted PBMC with a Qiagen kit on a QIAcube, with processing performed in batches of 12 samples.

The immunoSEQ hsTCRB v3.0 assay was used at survey level resolution to sequence the TRB variable region. TRB sequencing targeted a depth of about 40,000-50,000 T-cell genomes per sample. TRB libraries were pooled and sequenced on an Illumina MiSeq using a v3 150-cycle kit. Regarding the original processing steps: Analysis of repertoires was carried out in R inside a reproducible Nextflow workflow spanning QC, data transformation and analysis. Custom analyses were implemented in LymphoSeq2, an R package for AIRR-Seq data exploration. A handful of samples that produced fewer than 5000 total TRB sequences were removed, so 150 to 200 HIV repertoires were analyzed. Among the roughly 190 retained HIV repertoires, approximately 61 were collected before ART initiation and 120 to 130 after ART initiation. Repertoires were downsampled to 5000 TRB nucleotide sequences, with summary statistics averaged over 100 downsampling iterations. TRB sequences were retained for analysis only if CDR3 regions of at least seven amino acids were present. Diversity was measured with a Shannon entropy-derived clonality score and the Gini coefficient. In the repertoire networks, any two of the top 5000 CDR3 amino acid sequences were connected whenever the two sequences differed by an edit distance of one. Antigen specificity groups and MHC restriction were predicted for TRB CDR3 amino acid sequences with GLIPH2. To flag known CMV, EBV, HIV or tissue antigen associations, CDR3 amino acid sequences were matched against VDJdb and McPAS-TCR. Pre-ART, post-ART and control groups were compared with Wilcoxon signed-rank tests and Holm-Bonferroni correction. Here the immuneACCESS table is served through TCRdb, limited to in-frame sequences with V and J called. Missing clones are a known gap in these copies; in checked studies unresolved V genes cover under half, and the rest lacks a known reason. V, J and clone size derive from that table, while D and trimming were established from the DNA sequence. Present in this sample are about 35,000 clones, approximately 72% of which were seen just once. The biggest ten clones account for around 3.7% of the sample.

The investigation overall reported the following: Starting ART was linked to a significant rise in TRB diversity, yet even after long-term ART the diversity remained significantly lower than in transplant donor controls. Owing to limited PBMC availability, only the TCR beta chain was sequenced, without alpha chain pairing. Because cell numbers in pre-ART samples were limited, unsorted PBMC were profiled instead of sorted CD4+ and CD8+ T cells. The samples span the years 2004 to 2017, and the ART regimens used may be less effective than current regimens. At every time point, the repertoire was dominated by expanded TRB clones first identified before ART initiation, although this dominance fluctuated and, in many PLHIV, declined after ART. Inferences about post-ART repertoire changes were limited because no data were available on ART adherence, viral resistance or therapy changes. CDR3 length ranges in HIV repertoires were narrower than in controls, and network structure suggested an antigen-experienced repertoire with only a slight naive shift after ART.

Material: unsorted PBMCs, obtained 3 years after starting antiretroviral therapy. Recombination linked TRBV2 to TRBJ2-1; the central 9 bases match TRBD2. The TCR comes from a man over 45 with HIV. CDR3 region: CASSAEAGGSNEQFF. The nucleotides read TGTGCCAGCAGCGCCGAGGCGGGAGGGTCTAATGAGCAGTTCTTC.